This TCR beta chain was captured in a study of T cell responses to AZD1222 COVID-19 vaccine. The length of the CDR3 is 16 residues. CDR1 SGHTA and CDR2 FQGNSA come from the germline V gene. V was pared by 6 bases and J by 2 bases, with 17 bases between. Measured with immunoSEQ multiplex PCR; TCRdb has only the in-frame clones, and not every one. The top ten hold roughly 5.4% of the sample, which has some 88,000 clones, about 91% seen once. The TCR originated in an adult in good health. The sequencing here drew on peripheral blood, taken on day 0 of AZD1222 vaccination. The chain links TRBV7-2 to TRBJ1-5; D gene ambiguous. CDR3 bases: TGTGCCAGCAGGTGGAGCATGGGCATTGGCAATCAGCCCCAGCATTTT. It codes for CASRWSMGIGNQPQHF.